A single sample is the source of the 29 T cell receptor beta chains below, sequenced in a study of CD8+ T cells in alopecia areata. RNA was extracted and reverse transcribed into cDNA as the sequencing template. Produced via immunoSEQ multiplex PCR; TCRdb's table is partial and in-frame only. The sample includes 150,000 to 200,000 clones, roughly 70% seen only once; the top ten take 9.5% to 12%. This specimen consisted of CD8+ T cells sorted from blood, obtained at week 0. The source is a human donor with alopecia areata.

CDR3 region: CASRTGSEAFF. The CDR3, as DNA: TGTGCCAGCCGTACAGGATCCGAAGCTTTCTTT. The rearrangement uses TRBV6-5 and TRBJ1-1; TRBD1 is a possible D gene (5 bases). There are 11 residues in the CDR3. The V gene's germline CDR1 is MNHEY and CDR2 SVGAGI. V lost 8 bases to trimming and J lost 8 bases, with 12 bases between them.

The chain links TRBV11-2 to TRBJ2-5; 7 bases are shared with TRBD2. Trimming cost V 5 bases and J 2 bases; bases outside gene matches: 5. This CDR3 contains 14 residues. Germline CDR1 is SGHAT and CDR2 is FQNNGV. CDR3 residues: CASSPGGKQETQYF. As DNA, the CDR3 is TGTGCCAGCAGCCCGGGGGGAAAACAAGAGACCCAGTACTTC.

The gene calls are TRBV20-1 and TRBJ1-1; D call uncertain. There are 11 residues in the CDR3. Germline lookup yields CDR1 DFQATT and CDR2 SNEGSKA (reference sequence). V was shortened by 0 bases and J by 7 bases, with 6 bases between the two germline ends. CDR3 in amino acids: CSAREGSEAFF. The CDR3 nucleotides read TGCAGTGCTAGAGAGGGCAGTGAAGCTTTCTTT.

V and J are TRBV29-1 and TRBJ1-5; D is ambiguous. The CDR3 sequence is 14 residues long. The V gene lost 0 bases and the J gene lost 0 bases, with 6 bases spanning the gap. Per the germline V gene, CDR1 is SQVTM and CDR2 is ANQGSEA. In DNA form, the CDR3 reads TGCAGCGTTGAAGAGGATGATAGCAATCAGCCCCAGCATTTT. Translation gives CSVEEDDSNQPQHF.

The chain couples TRBV7-9 to TRBJ2-6; D is unresolved. Per germline, CDR1 SEHNR and CDR2 FQNEAQ (reference sequence). V lost 3 bases and J 4 bases, leaving 4 bases between the germline ends. The CDR3 runs to 13 residues. Here the CDR3 reads CASSFQGANVLTF. Here the CDR3 DNA reads TGTGCCAGCAGCTTTCAAGGGGCCAACGTCCTGACTTTC.

This sequence joins TRBV15 and TRBJ1-2, with D possibly being TRBD1 (5 bases). This CDR3 is 18 amino acids long. In germline, CDR1 is LNHNV, CDR2 YYDKDF (reference sequence). V was pared by 4 bases and J by 0 bases, with 21 bases between. The DNA of the CDR3 is TGTGCCACCAGCAAGGGGCTCCGGAACCATTTATCTAACTATGGCTACACCTTC. Its translation is CATSKGLRNHLSNYGYTF.

This clone was found once. This rearrangement joins TRBV6-5 to TRBJ1-2, with D tentatively TRBD1 (6 bases). Germline assignment: CDR1 MNHEY and CDR2 SVGAGI. The CDR3 spans 15 residues. Between the trimmed V and J ends, which lost 5 bases and 5 bases, there was a span of 18 bases. CDR3: CASSSQDRLTYGYTF. DNA for the CDR3: TGTGCCAGCAGTAGCCAGGACAGATTGACTTATGGCTACACCTTC.

This clone came up a few times. The chain is built from TRBV30 and TRBJ2-5; D is possibly TRBD1 (6 bases). Germline CDR1 is GTSNPN and CDR2 is SVGIG (reference sequence). This CDR3 is 14 amino acids long. V gave up 2 bases and J gave up 2 bases, with 12 bases separating them. CDR3 bases: TGTGCCTGGAGTCCGGACAGCCTTCAAGAGACCCAGTACTTC. This sequence encodes CAWSPDSLQETQYF.

The chain carries TRBV29-1 and TRBJ1-1; TRBD1 matches at 7 bases. The CDR3 has 15 residues. Germline values: CDR1 SQVTM, CDR2 ANQGSEA. The V gene end was trimmed by 0 bases and the J gene end by 0 bases; junction bases not matched to a gene: 4. The CDR3: CSVEDRGGMNTEAFF. The CDR3 coding sequence is TGCAGCGTTGAAGATCGAGGGGGCATGAACACTGAAGCTTTCTTT. The variable domain in full, with the rest retrieved from reference TRBV29-1 and TRBJ1-1, is SAVISQKPSRDICQRGTSLTIQCQVDSQVTMMFWYRQQPGQSLTLIATANQGSEATYESGFVIDKFPISRPNLTFSTLTVSNMSPEDSSIYLCSVEDRGGMNTEAFFGQGTRLTVV.

This sequence joins TRBV30 and TRBJ1-2; TRBD1 is a possible D gene (5 bases). The V gene lost 6 bases and the J gene lost 14 bases, with 19 bases spanning the gap. There are 11 residues in the CDR3. Germline V lookup: CDR1 GTSNPN, CDR2 SVGIG (reference sequence). For the CDR3, the DNA is TGTGCCTGTACGGGGACGGAGCCCTCGACCTTC. As protein: CACTGTEPSTF.

V gene TRBV30 combines with J gene TRBJ2-2; D remains unclear. The CDR3 consists of 14 residues. Germline CDR1 is GTSNPN and CDR2 is SVGIG (reference sequence). Trimming left V 0 bases short and J 6 bases short, with 11 bases between. CDR3 nucleotide sequence: TGTGCCTGGAGTGTAGTTTTGGGATCCGGGGAGCTGTTTTTT. Translation: CAWSVVLGSGELFF.

V usage is TRBV7-6 and J usage is TRBJ1-1; D may be TRBD1 (6 bases). The CDR3 has 16 amino acids. CDR1 SGHVS and CDR2 FNYEAQ come from the germline V gene. V was clipped by 1 base and J by 0 bases, with 12 bases between them. The CDR3 DNA is TGTGCCAGCAGCTTAGGGCCGGGACATATGAACACTGAAGCTTTCTTT. Protein: CASSLGPGHMNTEAFF.

There are a few counts of this clone. The chain joins TRBV6-5 to TRBJ2-3; 7 bases are a match to TRBD2. The V segment lost 2 bases and the J segment 2 bases; nucleotides outside the gene matches: 7. This CDR3 region has 16 residues. Germline CDR1 is MNHEY and CDR2 is SVGAGI. This chain's CDR3 is CASSYMWRGNTDTQYF. CDR3 nucleotide sequence: TGTGCCAGCAGTTACATGTGGCGGGGGAACACAGATACGCAGTATTTT.

This clone was counted a few times. The gene calls are TRBV9 and TRBJ1-1; D not resolved. The CDR3 sequence is 13 residues long. Trimming cost V 7 bases and J 8 bases, with 18 bases left between them. CDR1 and CDR2 from the germline V gene are SGDLS and YYNGEE. CDR3 loop: CASVPPTAGEAFF. Here the CDR3 DNA reads TGTGCCAGCGTGCCTCCTACCGCGGGGGAAGCTTTCTTT.

The chain recombines TRBV29-1 with TRBJ1-1, with D unresolved. The CDR3 totals 13 residues. The V and J ends lost 1 base and 6 bases respectively, with 12 bases between them. The germline V gene has CDR1 SQVTM and CDR2 ANQGSEA. The CDR3 DNA sequence: TGCAGCGTTGAAGGTGAGGGTCGGGCTGAAGCTTTCTTT. Amino acids: CSVEGEGRAEAFF.

The gene calls are TRBV30 and TRBJ1-1; D uncertain. Germline CDR1 and CDR2: GTSNPN and SVGIG (reference sequence). This CDR3 is 16 amino acids long. Between the trimmed V and J ends, which lost 4 bases and 7 bases, there was a span of 25 bases. CDR3 sequence reads: CAWTLAVEALGVEAFF. The CDR3 DNA follows: TGTGCCTGGACTCTAGCCGTTGAAGCGCTCGGGGTTGAAGCTTTCTTT.

The rearrangement uses TRBV27 and TRBJ2-5; D might be TRBD1 or TRBD2, each matching 5 bases. CDR3 length: 15 amino acids. Germline values: CDR1 MNHEY, CDR2 SMNVEV (reference sequence). V gave up 6 bases and J gave up 5 bases, with 19 bases separating them. The DNA of the CDR3 is TGTGCCAGCAGGTCACGGGGCAGGTACACGGAGACCCAGTACTTC. Translated, it gives CASRSRGRYTETQYF.

The chain has TRBV7-3 and TRBJ2-3; no clear D gene. The CDR3 runs 15 residues. Trimming stripped 5 bases from V and 2 bases from J, with 14 bases between. Germline V gene sequence: CDR1 SGHTA, CDR2 FQGTGA. In nucleotides, the CDR3 is TGTGCCAGCAGCCTAGTGGGGTCCTCCACAGATACGCAGTATTTT. Amino acid sequence: CASSLVGSSTDTQYF.

This sequence joins TRBV2 and TRBJ1-6; 7 bases are a match to TRBD1. Germline V gene sequence: CDR1 SNHLY, CDR2 FYNNEI. V dropped 3 bases and J dropped 14; count of bases not matched to a gene: 10. The CDR3 is made up of 14 amino acids. The CDR3 region is CASSDRQGPLSLHF. CDR3 in DNA: TGTGCCAGCAGTGACCGACAGGGTCCTCTTTCCCTCCACTTT.

The chain is built from TRBV13 and TRBJ2-1, with D tentatively TRBD1 (6 bases). This CDR3 spans 12 amino acids. Germline V gene data show CDR1 as PRHDT and CDR2 as FYEKMQ (reference sequence). Trimming pared 4 bases from V and 5 bases from J, leaving 6 bases between. The DNA of the CDR3 is TGTGCCAGCAGCTCAGGGGACAATGAGCAGTTCTTC. Amino acid sequence: CASSSGDNEQFF.

V usage is TRBV7-9 and J usage is TRBJ1-1; no clear D. The CDR3 length is 14 residues. The germline V and J ends were trimmed by 6 bases and 1 base, with 12 bases remaining between them. Germline assignment: CDR1 SEHNR and CDR2 FQNEAQ (reference sequence). CDR3 protein: CASSPVSSNTEAFF. The CDR3, as DNA: TGTGCCAGCAGTCCCGTTAGTTCGAACACTGAAGCTTTCTTT.

The chain uses TRBV29-1 and TRBJ2-3; D remains ambiguous. Germline V gene lookup returns CDR1 SQVTM and CDR2 ANQGSEA. CDR3 length equals 14 residues. The ends were cut back, 6 bases at V and 1 base at J, with 14 bases in the middle. The CDR3 is CSVIPTDGTDTQYF. DNA of the CDR3: TGCAGCGTCATCCCCACTGATGGCACAGATACGCAGTATTTT.

This clone is deemed medium-sized. The rearrangement links TRBV19 to TRBJ2-1, with a tentative D call TRBD2 (5 bases). V gave up 6 bases and J gave up 0 bases, with 12 bases separating them. From germline, CDR1 is LNHDA and CDR2 SQIVND (reference sequence). The CDR3 extends over 15 amino acids. The CDR3 protein is CASSRTQNSYNEQFF. The CDR3 region has the DNA TGTGCCAGTAGCCGGACTCAAAACTCCTACAATGAGCAGTTCTTC.

The V gene is TRBV4-1, the J gene TRBJ1-6; TRBD1 might be the D (6 bases). Per the germline V gene, CDR1 is MGHRA and CDR2 is YSYEKL. The CDR3 extends over 16 amino acids. Between the trimmed V and J ends, which lost 1 base and 3 bases, there was a span of 10 bases. The CDR3 loop reads CASSQATTGYNSPLHF. The CDR3, as DNA: TGCGCCAGCAGCCAAGCCACGACAGGCTATAATTCACCCCTCCACTTT.

As to this clone: The sample carries other DNA sequences with the same CDR3. This chain uses TRBV30 with TRBJ2-1; no clear D gene. Germline V CDR1 and CDR2: GTSNPN, SVGIG (reference sequence). V lost 3 bases and J lost 7, with 4 bases in between. There are 10 residues in the CDR3. The CDR3 here is CAWSVNEQFF. Here the CDR3 DNA reads TGTGCCTGGAGCGTAAATGAGCAGTTCTTC.

The rearrangement links TRBV6-1 to TRBJ1-1; TRBD1 agrees at 9 bases. V lost 0 bases, J lost 6 bases, and 2 bases stayed unmatched. The CDR3 is made up of 14 amino acids. Germline CDR1 reads MNHNS; CDR2 reads SASEGT. CDR3 residues: CASSEARDRAEAFF. The CDR3 region has the DNA TGTGCCAGCAGTGAAGCTAGGGACAGGGCTGAAGCTTTCTTT.

This chain uses TRBV6-5 with TRBJ2-1, with a weak D call TRBD1 (6 bases). With 2 bases removed from V and 7 bases from J, the gap between germline ends came to 9 bases. The CDR3 totals 13 residues. Germline assignment: CDR1 MNHEY and CDR2 SVGAGI. As DNA, the CDR3 is TGTGCCAGCAGTTACGGGGGCAGAAATGAGCAGTTCTTC. Its protein is CASSYGGRNEQFF.

The table lists this clone with a count of one. The rearrangement links TRBV5-6 to TRBJ2-7; the D is unclear. In germline, CDR1 is SGHDT, CDR2 YYEEEE. The V end lost 0 bases, the J end lost 6 bases, and 7 bases lay between the germline ends. The CDR3 spans 12 residues. Here the CDR3 DNA reads TGTGCCAGCAGCTTGGGCTCCCTCGAGCAGTACTTC. Amino acid sequence: CASSLGSLEQYF.

The rearrangement joins TRBV7-2 to TRBJ2-1, with 12 bases identical to TRBD2. Germline V gene data show CDR1 as SGHTA and CDR2 as FQGNSA. The CDR3 spans 19 residues. Trimming cost V 1 base and J 2 bases; bases outside gene matches: 9. This CDR3 reads CASSLVPTSGGPPYNEQFF. The CDR3 nucleotides are TGTGCCAGCAGCTTAGTCCCAACTAGCGGGGGGCCCCCCTACAATGAGCAGTTCTTC.